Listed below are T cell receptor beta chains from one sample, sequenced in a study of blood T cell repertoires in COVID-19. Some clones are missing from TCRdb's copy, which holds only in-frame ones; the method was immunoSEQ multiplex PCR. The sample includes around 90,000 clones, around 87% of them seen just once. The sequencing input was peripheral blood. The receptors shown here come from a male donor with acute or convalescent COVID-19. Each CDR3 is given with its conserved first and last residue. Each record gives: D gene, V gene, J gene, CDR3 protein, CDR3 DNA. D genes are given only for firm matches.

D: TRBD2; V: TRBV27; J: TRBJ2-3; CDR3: CASSLVAGGTQYF; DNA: TGTGCCAGCAGTTTAGTTGCGGGGGGTACGCAGTATTTT
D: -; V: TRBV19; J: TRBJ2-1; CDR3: CASSLSGRGNEQFF; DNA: TGTGCCAGTAGTCTCTCGGGTCGGGGCAATGAGCAGTTCTTC
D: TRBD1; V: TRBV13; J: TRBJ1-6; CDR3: CASKRQGSYNSPLHF; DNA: TGTGCCAGCAAAAGACAGGGGTCCTATAATTCACCCCTCCACTTT
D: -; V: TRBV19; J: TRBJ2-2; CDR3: CASSTPRAGMNTGELFF; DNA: TGTGCCAGTAGTACCCCGAGGGCCGGGATGAACACCGGGGAGCTGTTTTTT
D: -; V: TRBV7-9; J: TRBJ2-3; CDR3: CASAGYGTHNYTDTQYF; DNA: TGTGCCAGCGCTGGATATGGGACACACAATTACACAGATACGCAGTATTTT
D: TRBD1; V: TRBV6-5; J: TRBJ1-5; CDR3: CASSLGQGAGNQPQHF; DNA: TGTGCCAGCAGTTTAGGACAGGGGGCAGGTAATCAGCCCCAGCATTTT
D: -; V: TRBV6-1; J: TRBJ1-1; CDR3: CASSDLKSEAFF; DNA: TGTGCCAGCAGTGACCTAAAATCTGAAGCTTTCTTT
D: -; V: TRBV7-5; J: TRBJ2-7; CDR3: CARSGGGDRVYEQYF; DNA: TGTGCCAGAAGCGGGGGCGGGGACAGGGTTTACGAGCAGTACTTC
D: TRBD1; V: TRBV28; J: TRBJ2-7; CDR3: CASNPLQGVNYEQYF; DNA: TGTGCCAGCAACCCTTTACAGGGGGTAAATTACGAGCAGTACTTC
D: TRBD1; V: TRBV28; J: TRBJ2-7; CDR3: CASISDRGQSDEQYF; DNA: TGTGCCAGCATTTCTGACAGGGGGCAGTCGGACGAGCAGTACTTC
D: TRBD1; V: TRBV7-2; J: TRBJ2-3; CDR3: CASSSGQGAESDTQYF; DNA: TGTGCCAGCAGCTCCGGACAGGGGGCTGAATCAGATACGCAGTATTTT
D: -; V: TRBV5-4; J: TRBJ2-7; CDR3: CASSSGSSSYEQYF; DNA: TGTGCCAGCAGCTCGGGGTCCAGCTCCTACGAGCAGTACTTC
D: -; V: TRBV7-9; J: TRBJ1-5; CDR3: CASSADGRRDQPQHF; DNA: TGTGCCAGCAGCGCCGATGGACGGCGGGATCAGCCCCAGCATTTT
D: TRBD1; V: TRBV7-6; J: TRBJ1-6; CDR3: CASSLEEPQGANSPLHF; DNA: TGTGCCAGCAGCTTAGAGGAGCCACAGGGGGCCAATTCACCCCTCCACTTT
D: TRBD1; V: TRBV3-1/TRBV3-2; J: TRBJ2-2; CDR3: CASSRPDRGGTGELFF; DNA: TGTGCCAGCAGCCGCCCGGACAGGGGAGGAACCGGGGAGCTGTTTTTT
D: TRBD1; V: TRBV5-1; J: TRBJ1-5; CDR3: CASSRGTGNQPQHF; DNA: TGCGCCAGCAGCCGCGGGACAGGCAATCAGCCCCAGCATTTT
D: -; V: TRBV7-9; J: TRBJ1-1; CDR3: CASSERDLGTEAFF; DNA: TGTGCCAGCAGCGAACGGGACTTGGGCACTGAAGCTTTCTTT
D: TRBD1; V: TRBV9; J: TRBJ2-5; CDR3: CASSARTGASGETQYF; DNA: TGTGCCAGCAGCGCGAGGACAGGGGCGTCGGGAGAGACCCAGTACTTC
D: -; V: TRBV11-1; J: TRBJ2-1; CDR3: CASSFQQGSYNEQFF; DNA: TGTGCCAGCAGCTTCCAACAGGGCTCCTACAATGAGCAGTTCTTC
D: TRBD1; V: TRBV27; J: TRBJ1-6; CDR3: CATGDRDSPLHF; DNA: TGTGCCACCGGGGACAGGGATTCACCCCTCCACTTT